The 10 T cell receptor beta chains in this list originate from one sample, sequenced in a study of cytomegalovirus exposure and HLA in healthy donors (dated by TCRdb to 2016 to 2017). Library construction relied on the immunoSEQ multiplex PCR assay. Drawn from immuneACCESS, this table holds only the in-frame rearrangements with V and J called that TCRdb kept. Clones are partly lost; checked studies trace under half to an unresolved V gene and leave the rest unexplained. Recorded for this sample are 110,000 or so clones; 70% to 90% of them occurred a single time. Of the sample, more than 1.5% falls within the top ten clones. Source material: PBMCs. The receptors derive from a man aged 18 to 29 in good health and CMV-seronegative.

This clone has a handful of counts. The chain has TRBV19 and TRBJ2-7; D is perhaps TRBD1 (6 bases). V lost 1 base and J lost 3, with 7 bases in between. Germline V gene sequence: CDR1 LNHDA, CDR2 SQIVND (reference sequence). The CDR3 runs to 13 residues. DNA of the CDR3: TGTGCCAGTAGTATAGGGACAGTCTACGAGCAGTACTTC. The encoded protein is CASSIGTVYEQYF. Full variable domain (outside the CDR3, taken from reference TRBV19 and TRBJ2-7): DGGITQSPKYLFRKEGQNVTLSCEQNLNHDAMYWYRQDPGQGLRLIYYSQIVNDFQKGDIAEGYSVSREKKESFPLTVTSAQKNPTAFYLCASSIGTVYEQYFGPGTRLTVT.

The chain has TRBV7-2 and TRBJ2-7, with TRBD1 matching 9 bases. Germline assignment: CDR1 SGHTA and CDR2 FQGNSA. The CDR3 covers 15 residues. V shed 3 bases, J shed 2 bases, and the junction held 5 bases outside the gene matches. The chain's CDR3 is CASSLPGTGTYEQYF. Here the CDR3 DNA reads TGTGCCAGCAGCTTGCCGGGGACAGGGACCTACGAGCAGTACTTC.

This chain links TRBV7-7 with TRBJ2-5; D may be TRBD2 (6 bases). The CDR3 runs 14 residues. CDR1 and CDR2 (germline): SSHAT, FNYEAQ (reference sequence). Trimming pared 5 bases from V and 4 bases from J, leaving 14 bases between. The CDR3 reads CASSRTGGIETQYF. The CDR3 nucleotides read TGTGCCAGCAGCCGGACTGGAGGGATAGAGACCCAGTACTTC.

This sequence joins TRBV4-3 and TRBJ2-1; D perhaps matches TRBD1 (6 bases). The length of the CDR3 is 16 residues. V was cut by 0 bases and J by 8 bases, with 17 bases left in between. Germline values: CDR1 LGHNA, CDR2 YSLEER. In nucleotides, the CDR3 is TGCGCCAGCAGCCAAGATGCAGGGGCCGAGGGGGATGAGCAGTTCTTC. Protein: CASSQDAGAEGDEQFF.

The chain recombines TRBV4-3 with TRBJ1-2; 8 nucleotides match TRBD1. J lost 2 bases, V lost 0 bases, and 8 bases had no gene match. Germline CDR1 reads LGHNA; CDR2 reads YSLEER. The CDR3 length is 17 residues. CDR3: CASSQDPDRADNYGYTF. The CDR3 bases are TGCGCCAGCAGCCAAGACCCGGACAGGGCGGACAACTATGGCTACACCTTC.

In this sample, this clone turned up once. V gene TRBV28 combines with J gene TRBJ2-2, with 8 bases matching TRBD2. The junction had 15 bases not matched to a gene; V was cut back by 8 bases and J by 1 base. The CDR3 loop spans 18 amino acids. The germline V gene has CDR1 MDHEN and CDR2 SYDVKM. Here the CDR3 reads CASQTGTRIGKNTGELFF. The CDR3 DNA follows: TGTGCCAGCCAAACCGGGACTAGGATTGGGAAGAACACCGGGGAGCTGTTTTTT.

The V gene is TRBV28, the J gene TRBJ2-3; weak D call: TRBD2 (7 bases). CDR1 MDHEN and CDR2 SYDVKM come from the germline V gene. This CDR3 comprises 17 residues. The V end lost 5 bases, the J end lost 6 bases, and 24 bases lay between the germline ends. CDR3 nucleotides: TGTGCCAGCAGTCGCCCACCTTGGGGGGGCCAAGGCGATACGCAGTATTTT. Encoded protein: CASSRPPWGGQGDTQYF.

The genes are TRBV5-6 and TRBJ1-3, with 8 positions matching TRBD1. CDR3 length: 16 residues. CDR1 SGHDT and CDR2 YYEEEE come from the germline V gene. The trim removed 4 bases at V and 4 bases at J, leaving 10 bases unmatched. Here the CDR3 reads CASSPRQGAEGNTIYF. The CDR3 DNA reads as TGTGCCAGCAGCCCACGGCAGGGGGCGGAAGGAAACACCATATATTTT.

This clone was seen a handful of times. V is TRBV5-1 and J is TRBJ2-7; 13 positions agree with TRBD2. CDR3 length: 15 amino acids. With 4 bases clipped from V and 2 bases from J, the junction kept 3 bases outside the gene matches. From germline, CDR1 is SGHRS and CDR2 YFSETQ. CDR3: CASSPGLAGTYEQYF. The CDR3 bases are TGCGCCAGCAGCCCGGGACTAGCGGGAACCTACGAGCAGTACTTC.

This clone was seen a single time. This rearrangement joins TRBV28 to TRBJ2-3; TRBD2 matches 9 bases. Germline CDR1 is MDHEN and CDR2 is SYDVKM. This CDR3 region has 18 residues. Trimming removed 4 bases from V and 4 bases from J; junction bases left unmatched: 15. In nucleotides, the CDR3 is TGTGCCAGCAGTTCCCCTTTTTGGCGGGAGGGCCCCTCAGATACGCAGTATTTT. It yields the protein CASSSPFWREGPSDTQYF.